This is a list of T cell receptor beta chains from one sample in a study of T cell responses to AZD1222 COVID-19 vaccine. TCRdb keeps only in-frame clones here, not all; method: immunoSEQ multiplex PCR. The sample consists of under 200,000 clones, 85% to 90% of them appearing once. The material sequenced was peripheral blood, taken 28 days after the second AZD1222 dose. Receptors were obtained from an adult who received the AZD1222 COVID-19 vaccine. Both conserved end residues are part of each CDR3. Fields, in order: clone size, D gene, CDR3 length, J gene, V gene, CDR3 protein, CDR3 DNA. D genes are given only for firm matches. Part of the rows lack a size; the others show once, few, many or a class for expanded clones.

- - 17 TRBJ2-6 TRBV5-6 CASSLAGPAAGANVLTF TGTGCCAGCAGCTTGGCCGGACCAGCTGCTGGGGCCAACGTCCTGACTTTC
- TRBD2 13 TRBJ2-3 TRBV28 CASNREGTDTQYF TGTGCCAGCAATCGGGAGGGCACAGATACGCAGTATTTT
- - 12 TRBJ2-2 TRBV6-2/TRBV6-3 CASSSTAGELFF TGTGCCAGCAGTTCAACAGCCGGGGAGCTGTTTTTT
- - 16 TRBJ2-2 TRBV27 CASSRKGNINTGELFF TGTGCCAGCAGCCGCAAGGGTAATATCAACACCGGGGAGCTGTTTTTT
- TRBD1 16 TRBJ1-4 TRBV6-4 CASSELPGQGSEKLFF TGTGCCAGCAGTGAGCTCCCGGGACAGGGGAGTGAAAAACTGTTTTTT
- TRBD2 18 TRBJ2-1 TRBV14 CASSPQLVWKREDNEQFF TGTGCCAGCAGCCCCCAGTTGGTTTGGAAGCGGGAGGACAATGAGCAGTTCTTC
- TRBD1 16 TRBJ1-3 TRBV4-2 CASSPRTGWTGNTIYF TGTGCCAGCAGCCCTCGGACAGGGTGGACTGGAAACACCATATATTTT
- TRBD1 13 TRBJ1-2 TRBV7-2 CASSYDRGYGYTF TGTGCCAGCAGCTACGACAGGGGTTATGGCTACACCTTC
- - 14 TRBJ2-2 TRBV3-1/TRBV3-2 CASSQRGVPGELFF TGTGCCAGCAGCCAACGAGGGGTGCCCGGGGAGCTGTTTTTT
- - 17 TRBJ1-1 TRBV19 CASLSLRAGERNTEAFF TGTGCCAGTCTTTCCCTCCGGGCAGGCGAGAGGAACACTGAAGCTTTCTTT
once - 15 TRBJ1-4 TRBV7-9 CASSAPGLRDEKLFF TGTGCCAGCAGCGCTCCAGGCCTCCGAGATGAAAAACTGTTTTTT
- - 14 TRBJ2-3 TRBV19 CASRNDRSADTQYF TGTGCCAGTAGAAACGACAGGTCCGCAGATACGCAGTATTTT
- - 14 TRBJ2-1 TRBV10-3 CAISESAKDNEQFF TGTGCCATCAGTGAGTCGGCCAAGGACAATGAGCAGTTCTTC
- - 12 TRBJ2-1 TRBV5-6 CASSFSHNEQFF TGTGCCAGCAGCTTTAGCCACAATGAGCAGTTCTTC
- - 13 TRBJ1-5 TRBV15 CATSRDQNQPQHF TGTGCCACCAGCAGAGATCAAAATCAGCCCCAGCATTTT
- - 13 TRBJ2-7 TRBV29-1 CSVVPGAAYEQYF TGCAGCGTTGTTCCCGGGGCGGCCTACGAGCAGTACTTC
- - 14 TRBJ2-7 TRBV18 CASSPPGFPYEQYF TGTGCCAGCTCACCACCTGGGTTCCCCTACGAGCAGTACTTC
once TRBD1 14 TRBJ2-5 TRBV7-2 CASRLDRGEETQYF TGTGCCAGCAGACTAGACAGGGGCGAAGAGACCCAGTACTTC
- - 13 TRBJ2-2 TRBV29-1 CSVDGGFTGELFF TGCAGCGTTGACGGCGGATTCACCGGGGAGCTGTTTTTT
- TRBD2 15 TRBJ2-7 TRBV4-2 CASSQDLAGTYEQYF TGTGCCAGCAGCCAAGATCTAGCGGGTACCTACGAGCAGTACTTC
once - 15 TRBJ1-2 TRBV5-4 CASSLDGDGFYGYTF TGTGCCAGCAGCTTGGACGGGGACGGGTTCTATGGCTACACCTTC
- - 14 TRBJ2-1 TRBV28 CASSPPGINNEQFF TGTGCCAGCAGTCCTCCGGGAATCAACAATGAGCAGTTCTTC
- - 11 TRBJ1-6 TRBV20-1 CSARDQVPLHF TGCAGTGCTAGAGATCAAGTTCCCCTCCACTTT
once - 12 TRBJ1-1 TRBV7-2 CASSTGDTEAFF TGTGCCAGCAGCACGGGTGACACTGAAGCTTTCTTT
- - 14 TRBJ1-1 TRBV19 CASSPSPGNTEAFF TGTGCCAGTAGTCCATCCCCGGGGAACACTGAAGCTTTCTTT
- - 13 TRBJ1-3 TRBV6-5 CASRKPSGDTIYF TGTGCCAGCAGGAAGCCCTCGGGTGACACCATATATTTT
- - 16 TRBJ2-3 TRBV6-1 CASSEWHGGPTDTQYF TGTGCCAGCAGTGAATGGCATGGCGGTCCCACAGATACGCAGTATTTT
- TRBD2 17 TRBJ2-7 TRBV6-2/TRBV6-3 CASSATGLPRSSYEQYF TGTGCCAGCAGTGCAACGGGACTACCTAGGAGCTCCTACGAGCAGTACTTC
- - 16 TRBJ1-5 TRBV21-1 CASGRQALRGNQPQHF TGTGCCAGCGGTAGACAGGCCCTTAGAGGCAATCAGCCCCAGCATTTT
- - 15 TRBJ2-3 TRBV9 CASSVVASGTDTQYF TGTGCCAGCAGCGTAGTAGCCAGCGGCACAGATACGCAGTATTTT
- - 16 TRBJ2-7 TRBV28 CASNPLEGWGSYEQYF TGTGCCAGCAACCCTCTGGAAGGGTGGGGCTCCTACGAGCAGTACTTC
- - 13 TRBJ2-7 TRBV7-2 CASSLAGGGEQYF TGTGCCAGCAGCTTAGCCGGGGGTGGCGAGCAGTACTTC
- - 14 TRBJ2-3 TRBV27 CATRRGGSTDTQYF TGTGCCACCAGAAGGGGGGGAAGCACAGATACGCAGTATTTT
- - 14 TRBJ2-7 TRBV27 CASSLSRGGYEQYF TGTGCCAGCAGTTTAAGCAGGGGTGGATACGAGCAGTACTTC
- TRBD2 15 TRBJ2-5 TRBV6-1 CASSEEAGGGETQYF TGTGCCAGCAGTGAGGAAGCGGGAGGGGGAGAGACCCAGTACTTC
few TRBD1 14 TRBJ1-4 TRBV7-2 CASSFGQGGEKLFF TGTGCCAGCAGCTTCGGACAGGGTGGTGAAAAACTGTTTTTT
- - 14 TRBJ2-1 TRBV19 CASSTGLGGNEQFF TGTGCCAGTAGTACGGGACTGGGGGGCAATGAGCAGTTCTTC
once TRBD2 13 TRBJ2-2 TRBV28 CAASGSRTGELFF TGTGCCGCTAGCGGGAGTAGAACCGGGGAGCTGTTTTTT
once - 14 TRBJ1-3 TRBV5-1 CASSGATSGNTIYF TGCGCCAGCTCCGGGGCGACCTCTGGAAACACCATATATTTT
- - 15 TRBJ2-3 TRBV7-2 CASSLAGHGTDTQYF TGTGCCAGCAGCTTAGCGGGGCACGGCACAGATACGCAGTATTTT
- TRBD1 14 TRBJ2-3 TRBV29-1 CSVRTGGGTDTQYF TGCAGCGTTCGGACAGGGGGTGGCACAGATACGCAGTATTTT
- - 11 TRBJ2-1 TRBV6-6 CAHPSYNEQFF TGTGCCCATCCCTCCTACAATGAGCAGTTCTTC
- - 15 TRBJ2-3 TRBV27 CASSRGRMGTDTQYF TGTGCCAGCAGCAGGGGAAGAATGGGCACAGATACGCAGTATTTT
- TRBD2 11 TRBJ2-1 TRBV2 CASSWGGEQFF TGTGCCAGCTCCTGGGGGGGTGAGCAGTTCTTC
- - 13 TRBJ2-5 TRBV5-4 CASSPESLETQYF TGTGCCAGCAGTCCAGAGAGTTTGGAGACCCAGTACTTC